The 2 T cell receptor beta chains listed next were all sequenced from one sample in a study of blood T cell repertoires in COVID-19. Some clones are missing from TCRdb's copy, which holds only in-frame ones; the method was immunoSEQ multiplex PCR. The profile covers under 250,000 clones, with about 78% appearing a single time and about 7% taken by the ten largest. The sequencing input was peripheral blood. The source of these receptors is a woman in her 70s with acute or convalescent COVID-19.

This clone was counted once. CDR3 DNA sequence: TGCGCCAGCAGCATATACAGGGCTTCCACTGAAGCTTTCTTT. Protein product: CASSIYRASTEAFF. The rearrangement links TRBV5-1 to TRBJ1-1, with a possible D match to TRBD1 (6 bases). Germline CDR1 reads SGHRS; CDR2 reads YFSETQ. Trimming took off 4 bases at V and 4 bases at J, with 14 bases between the two ends. This CDR3 comprises 14 residues.

J is TRBJ1-6 and V is TRBV5-4, with D possibly being TRBD1 (6 bases). V lost 2 bases to trimming and J lost 7 bases, with 13 bases between them. The CDR3 runs 15 residues. Germline CDR1 reads SGHNT; CDR2 reads YYREEE (reference sequence). The CDR3 here is CASSLKADRNSPLHF. In DNA, the CDR3 is TGTGCCAGCAGCTTAAAGGCAGACAGGAATTCACCCCTCCACTTT.